Each of the 3 T cell receptor beta chains below was sequenced from the same sample in a study of T cell responses to AZD1222 COVID-19 vaccine. The data were produced by immunoSEQ multiplex PCR, yet TCRdb's version contains in-frame clones alone and is incomplete. The sample lists about 68,000 clones, around 80% occurring once. Sequencing was performed on peripheral blood, taken on day 0 of AZD1222 vaccination. Every receptor here comes from an adult in good health.

The chain combines TRBV6-2 or TRBV6-3 with TRBJ1-1; D is undetermined. Germline lookup yields CDR1 MNHEY and CDR2 SVGEGT. This CDR3 is built from 13 residues. V was shortened by 6 bases and J by 1 base, with 9 bases between the two germline ends. The DNA of the CDR3 is TGTGCCAGCAGCATCTACGGGAACACTGAAGCTTTCTTT. Residues: CASSIYGNTEAFF.

In DNA form, the CDR3 reads TGTGCCAGCATTCTGGACAGGAGGTATAATTCACCCCTCCACTTT. Residues: CASILDRRYNSPLHF. V gene TRBV6-5 combines with J gene TRBJ1-6, with TRBD1 matching 7 bases. Germline lookup yields CDR1 MNHEY and CDR2 SVGAGI. The V and J ends lost 7 bases and 4 bases, in that order; junction bases with no gene match: 7. This CDR3 has 15 amino acids.

This clone was counted a single time. The chain uses TRBV11-2 and TRBJ1-2; D not resolved. Germline CDR1 is SGHAT and CDR2 is FQNNGV. V was trimmed by 7 bases and J by 3 bases, leaving 18 bases between them. This CDR3 contains 15 residues. CDR3 residues: CASTTIRGSYYGYTF. The CDR3 coding sequence is TGTGCCAGCACGACGATCCGAGGATCTTACTATGGCTACACCTTC.